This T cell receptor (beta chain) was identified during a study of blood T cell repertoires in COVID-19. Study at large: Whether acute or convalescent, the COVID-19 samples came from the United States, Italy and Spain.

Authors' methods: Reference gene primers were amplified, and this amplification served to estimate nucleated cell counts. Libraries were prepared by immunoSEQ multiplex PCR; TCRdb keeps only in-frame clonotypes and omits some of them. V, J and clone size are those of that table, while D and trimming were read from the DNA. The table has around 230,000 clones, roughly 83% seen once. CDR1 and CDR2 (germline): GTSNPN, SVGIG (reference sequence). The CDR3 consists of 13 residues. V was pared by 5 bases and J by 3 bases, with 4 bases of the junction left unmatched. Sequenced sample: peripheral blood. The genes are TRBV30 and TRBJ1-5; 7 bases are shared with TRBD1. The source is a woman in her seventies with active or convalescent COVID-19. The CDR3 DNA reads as TGTGCCTGGGCGACAGGGTTCAATCAGCCCCAGCATTTT. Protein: CAWATGFNQPQHF.